These 22 T cell receptor beta chains were sequenced from one sample in a study of blood T cell repertoires in COVID-19. Only in-frame clones appear in the TCRdb table, and some are missing; sequencing was by immunoSEQ multiplex PCR. The sample holds 88,000 or so clones, 75% to 90% seen once. Sequenced: peripheral blood. The receptor source for this set is a man aged 55 to 70 with acute or convalescent COVID-19.

J is TRBJ2-5 and V is TRBV24-1, with 8 bases lining up with TRBD2. CDR3 length: 18 residues. Per the germline V gene, CDR1 is KGHDR and CDR2 is SFDVKD. V trimming: 4 bases; J trimming: 2 bases; junction bases outside the gene matches: 14. The CDR3: CATSEPDLRGESQETQYF. CDR3 DNA: TGTGCCACCAGTGAGCCCGATCTGCGGGGGGAATCTCAAGAGACCCAGTACTTC.

The chain uses TRBV24-1 and TRBJ2-5; D remains ambiguous. V was clipped by 3 bases and J by 5 bases, with 9 bases between them. Germline V CDR1 and CDR2: KGHDR, SFDVKD. This CDR3 comprises 13 residues. CDR3 in DNA: TGTGCCACCAGTGATGGCCGCATCGAGACCCAGTACTTC. Translating gives CATSDGRIETQYF.

Only one count was recorded for this clone. The same CDR3 also results from other DNA sequences found in this sample. J is TRBJ1-5 and V is TRBV5-6, with D possibly TRBD1 on 5 matching bases. Between the trimmed V and J ends, which lost 4 bases and 7 bases, there was a span of 12 bases. Per germline, CDR1 SGHDT and CDR2 YYEEEE. This CDR3 is built from 13 residues. This CDR3 is CASSLSRGQPQHF. CDR3 in DNA: TGTGCCAGCAGCCTCAGCCGGGGGCAGCCCCAGCATTTT.

This chain links TRBV6-1 with TRBJ1-1, with D uncertain. Germline-derived CDR1 and CDR2 are MNHNS and SASEGT. Trimming removed 2 bases from V and 2 bases from J, with 6 bases in between. The CDR3 is 13 amino acids. The CDR3 bases are TGTGCCAGCAGTGAAAACAGAAACACTGAAGCTTTCTTT. Its translation: CASSENRNTEAFF.

The chain employs TRBV28 and TRBJ2-1; 8 bases line up with TRBD2. J gave up 12 bases and V 1 base, and 17 bases lay outside the gene matches. Germline V CDR1 and CDR2: MDHEN, SYDVKM. This CDR3 contains 17 residues. The CDR3 sequence: CASSLFTSGSTTMGQFF. DNA of the CDR3: TGTGCCAGCAGTTTATTTACTAGCGGATCCACTACAATGGGGCAGTTCTTC.

This chain connects TRBV30 to TRBJ1-1; TRBD1 might be the D (5 bases). V was trimmed by 4 bases and J by 4 bases, leaving 13 bases between them. CDR1 GTSNPN and CDR2 SVGIG come from the germline V gene (reference sequence). CDR3 length equals 13 residues. CDR3 sequence (DNA): TGTGCCTGGAACGGCGGGGCCGGCACTGAAGCTTTCTTT. This translates into CAWNGGAGTEAFF.

The gene calls are TRBV5-1 and TRBJ2-3; 8 nucleotides align to TRBD2. CDR1 is SGHRS, CDR2 YFSETQ, per germline. The V and J ends lost 4 bases and 3 bases, in that order; junction bases with no gene match: 4. The CDR3 contains 14 residues. The CDR3 here is CASSDSGSTDTQYF. In nucleotides, the CDR3 is TGCGCCAGCAGCGACAGCGGGAGTACAGATACGCAGTATTTT.

This clone has only one observation. One junction end does not reproduce the germline sequence, and a read error may be involved. V usage is TRBV7-8 and J usage is TRBJ2-7; 11 bases map to TRBD2. This CDR3 region has 13 residues. Germline assignment: CDR1 SGHVS and CDR2 FQNEAQ. CDR3 coding DNA: TGTGCCAGCAGAACCGGGACTAGCGGCGTGAGTAACTTC. It yields the protein CASRTGTSGVSNF.

The rearrangement uses TRBV9 and TRBJ1-3, with 12 bases matching TRBD1. Germline CDR1 reads SGDLS; CDR2 reads YYNGEE. This CDR3 has 17 amino acids. V trimming: 4 bases; J trimming: 7 bases; junction bases outside the gene matches: 12. The CDR3 protein is CASSLSSGTGGWNTIYF. Written as DNA, the CDR3 is TGTGCCAGCAGCCTAAGCTCCGGGACAGGGGGCTGGAACACCATATATTTT.

The rearrangement uses TRBV27 and TRBJ2-3, with D uncertain. Germline CDR1 MNHEY, CDR2 SMNVEV (reference sequence). With 6 bases removed from V and 2 bases from J, the gap between germline ends came to 18 bases. There are 16 residues in the CDR3. This CDR3 reads CASSRGVRRYTDTQYF. The CDR3 DNA reads as TGTGCCAGCAGCCGCGGTGTGAGACGATACACAGATACGCAGTATTTT.

The J gene is TRBJ2-5, the V gene TRBV5-1, with TRBD1 matching over 9 bases. J was trimmed by 6 bases and V by 6 bases; bases with no gene match: 9. Germline lookup yields CDR1 SGHRS and CDR2 YFSETQ. CDR3 length: 14 amino acids. The CDR3 nucleotides are TGCGCCAGCAACCCCGGGACAGGGATACAGACCCAGTACTTC. This codes for CASNPGTGIQTQYF.

J is TRBJ1-1 and V is TRBV18; no definite D call. The germline V gene has CDR1 KGHSH and CDR2 LQKENI. CDR3 length: 16 residues. V lost 3 bases and J lost 0, with 14 bases in between. CDR3 DNA: TGTGCCAGCTCACCGACGGCAGACTCAATGAACACTGAAGCTTTCTTT. Its protein is CASSPTADSMNTEAFF. The entire variable domain, with the rest obtained from reference TRBV18 and TRBJ1-1, is as follows: NAGVMQNPRHLVRRRGQEARLRCSPMKGHSHVYWYRQLPEEGLKFMVYLQKENIIDESGMPKERFSAEFPKEGPSILRIQQVVRGDSAAYFCASSPTADSMNTEAFFGQGTRLTVV.

This sequence joins TRBV4-3 and TRBJ1-2, with D hard to call. Deletions cut 1 base from V and 2 bases from J, with 8 bases between. Germline V CDR1 and CDR2: LGHNA, YSLEER. This CDR3 is built from 14 residues. The CDR3 loop is CASSQVGANYGYTF. CDR3 nucleotide sequence: TGCGCCAGCAGCCAAGTCGGAGCCAACTATGGCTACACCTTC.

This chain uses TRBV10-3 with TRBJ1-2; D call uncertain. Between the trimmed V and J ends, which lost 3 bases and 2 bases, there was a span of 19 bases. Germline CDR1 and CDR2: ENHRY and SYGVKD. The CDR3 has 17 residues. The chain's CDR3 is CAISDTLAAATNYGYTF. CDR3 nucleotides: TGTGCCATCAGTGACACCCTGGCGGCAGCGACCAACTATGGCTACACCTTC.

This clone is a singleton in its sample. V is TRBV15 and J is TRBJ2-5; D remains unclear. The CDR3 totals 14 residues. CDR1 and CDR2 (germline): LNHNV, YYDKDF (reference sequence). Trimming removed 1 base from V and 2 bases from J, with 8 bases in between. The CDR3 spells CATSRGDQQETQYF. CDR3 DNA sequence: TGTGCCACCAGCAGAGGTGATCAGCAAGAGACCCAGTACTTC.

This clone has just a few counts. CDR3 nucleotides: TGTGCCAGCAGCCAAGGAAGACAGGGGATGGTTAATTCACCCCTCCACTTT. Its protein product is CASSQGRQGMVNSPLHF. The chain joins TRBV3-1 (or the pseudogene TRBV3-2) to TRBJ1-6; TRBD1 aligns across 8 bases. Germline CDR1 is LGHDT and CDR2 is YNNKEL (reference sequence). The CDR3 spans 17 residues. Unmatched junction bases numbered 8, after V lost 1 base and J lost 6 bases.

Here the CDR3 DNA reads TGCGCCAGCAGCAGAACAGGGGGGTCCTACGAGCAGTACTTC. This codes for CASSRTGGSYEQYF. The gene calls are TRBV5-1 and TRBJ2-7; 8 bases align to TRBD1. Germline V gene sequence: CDR1 SGHRS, CDR2 YFSETQ. The CDR3 runs 14 residues. J lost 1 base, V lost 4 bases, and 4 bases had no gene match.

The rearrangement uses TRBV19 and TRBJ2-2, with D possibly TRBD1 on 6 matching bases. Trimming took off 5 bases at V and 6 bases at J, with 10 bases between the two ends. This CDR3 contains 13 residues. In germline, CDR1 is LNHDA, CDR2 SQIVND (reference sequence). The CDR3 coding sequence is TGTGCCAGTAGTTTACAGGGACCCGGGGAGCTGTTTTTT. This encodes CASSLQGPGELFF.

V is TRBV30 and J is TRBJ1-2; D remains ambiguous. Germline CDR1 GTSNPN, CDR2 SVGIG (reference sequence). The CDR3 extends over 15 amino acids. V was trimmed by 0 bases and J by 1 base, leaving 12 bases between them. The CDR3 here is CAWSVLGVFNYGYTF. CDR3 sequence (DNA): TGTGCCTGGAGTGTACTCGGGGTATTTAACTATGGCTACACCTTC. The full variable domain, its missing parts supplied by reference TRBV30 and TRBJ1-2, is SQTIHQWPATLVQPVGSPLSLECTVEGTSNPNLYWYRQAAGRGLQLLFYSVGIGQISSEVPQNLSASRPQDRQFILSSKKLLLSDSGFYLCAWSVLGVFNYGYTFGSGTRLTVV.

V and J are TRBV21-1 and TRBJ2-4; the table assigns TRBD1, which was not confirmed against the DNA. TRBV21-1 is classified as a pseudogene. There are 15 residues in the CDR3. The CDR3: CASSQGAGAKNIQYF. In DNA, the CDR3 is TGTGCCAGCAGCCAGGGGGCAGGGGCCAAAAACATTCAGTACTTC.

This sequence joins TRBV30 and TRBJ1-2; TRBD1 might be the D (5 bases). The germline gives CDR1 GTSNPN, CDR2 SVGIG (reference sequence). This CDR3 has 12 amino acids. V lost 7 bases and J 4 bases, leaving 13 bases between the germline ends. CDR3 bases: TGTGCCTCGGGAGGGGCCCCCTATGGCTACACCTTC. It yields the protein CASGGAPYGYTF.

The chain links TRBV7-7 to TRBJ2-5, with D possibly being TRBD1 (6 bases). The germline V gene encodes CDR1 SSHAT and CDR2 FNYEAQ (reference sequence). V shed 5 bases and J shed 1 base, with 14 bases lying between them. The CDR3 consists of 15 residues. In nucleotides, the CDR3 is TGTGCCAGCAGCCCCGGACAGCTTCTCCAAGAGACCCAGTACTTC. As protein: CASSPGQLLQETQYF.